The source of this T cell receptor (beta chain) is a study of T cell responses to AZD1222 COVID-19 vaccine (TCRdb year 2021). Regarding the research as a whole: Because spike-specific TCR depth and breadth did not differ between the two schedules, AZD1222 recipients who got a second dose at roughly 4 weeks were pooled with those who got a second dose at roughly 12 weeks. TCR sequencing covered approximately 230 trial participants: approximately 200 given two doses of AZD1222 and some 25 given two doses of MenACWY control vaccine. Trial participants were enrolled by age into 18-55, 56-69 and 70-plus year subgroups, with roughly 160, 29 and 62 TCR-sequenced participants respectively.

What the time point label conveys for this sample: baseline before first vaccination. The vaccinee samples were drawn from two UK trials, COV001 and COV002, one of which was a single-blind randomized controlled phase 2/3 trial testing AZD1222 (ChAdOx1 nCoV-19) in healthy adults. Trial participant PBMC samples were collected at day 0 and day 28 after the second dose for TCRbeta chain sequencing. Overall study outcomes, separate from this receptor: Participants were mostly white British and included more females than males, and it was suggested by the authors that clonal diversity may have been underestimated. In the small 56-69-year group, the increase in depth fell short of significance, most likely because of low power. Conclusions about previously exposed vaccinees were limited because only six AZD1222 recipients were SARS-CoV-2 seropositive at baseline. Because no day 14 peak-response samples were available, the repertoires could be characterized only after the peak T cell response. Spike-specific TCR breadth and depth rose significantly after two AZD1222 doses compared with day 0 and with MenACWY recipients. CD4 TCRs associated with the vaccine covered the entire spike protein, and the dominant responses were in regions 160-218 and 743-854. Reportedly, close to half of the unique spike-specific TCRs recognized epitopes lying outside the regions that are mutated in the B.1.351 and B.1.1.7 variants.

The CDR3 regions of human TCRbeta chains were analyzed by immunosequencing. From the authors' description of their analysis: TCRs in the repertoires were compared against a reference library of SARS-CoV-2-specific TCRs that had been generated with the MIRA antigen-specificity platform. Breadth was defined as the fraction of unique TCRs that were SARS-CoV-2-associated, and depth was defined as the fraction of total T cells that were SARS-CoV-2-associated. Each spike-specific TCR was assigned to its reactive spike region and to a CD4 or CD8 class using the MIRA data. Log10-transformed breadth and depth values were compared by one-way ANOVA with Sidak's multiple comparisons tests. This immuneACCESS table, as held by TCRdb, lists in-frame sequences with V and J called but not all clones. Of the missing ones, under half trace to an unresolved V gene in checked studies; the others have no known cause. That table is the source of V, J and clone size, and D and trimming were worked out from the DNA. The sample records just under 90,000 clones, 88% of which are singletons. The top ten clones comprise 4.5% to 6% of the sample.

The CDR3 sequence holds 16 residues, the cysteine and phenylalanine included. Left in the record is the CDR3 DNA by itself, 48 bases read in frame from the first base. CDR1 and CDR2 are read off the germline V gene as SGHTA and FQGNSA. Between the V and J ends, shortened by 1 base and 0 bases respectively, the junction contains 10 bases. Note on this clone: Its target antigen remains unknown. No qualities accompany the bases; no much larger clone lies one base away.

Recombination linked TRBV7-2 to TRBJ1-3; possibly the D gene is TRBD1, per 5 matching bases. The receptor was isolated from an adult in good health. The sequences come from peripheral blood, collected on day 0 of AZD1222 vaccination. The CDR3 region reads CASSLVDSSSGNTIYF. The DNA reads TGTGCCAGCAGCTTAGTAGACAGTAGCTCTGGAAACACCATATATTTT.